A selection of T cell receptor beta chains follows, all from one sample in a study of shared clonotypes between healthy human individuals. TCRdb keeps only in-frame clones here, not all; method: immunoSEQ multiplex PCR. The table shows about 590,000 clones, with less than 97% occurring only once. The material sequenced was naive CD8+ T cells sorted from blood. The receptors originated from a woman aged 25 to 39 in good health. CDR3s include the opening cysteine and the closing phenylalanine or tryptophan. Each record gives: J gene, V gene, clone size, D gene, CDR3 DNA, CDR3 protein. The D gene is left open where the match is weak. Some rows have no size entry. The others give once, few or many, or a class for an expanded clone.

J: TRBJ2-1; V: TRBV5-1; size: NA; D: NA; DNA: TGCGCCAGCAGCCCATCCAGCGCGGCCAATGAGCAGTTCTTC; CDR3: CASSPSSAANEQFF
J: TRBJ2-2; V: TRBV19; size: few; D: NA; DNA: TGTGCCAGTAGTATTCCCGGGGAGCTGTTTTTT; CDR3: CASSIPGELFF
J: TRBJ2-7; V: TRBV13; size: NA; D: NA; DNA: TGTGCCAGCAGCTTAGGCCCAGCAGAGGCCTACGAGCAGTACTTC; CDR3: CASSLGPAEAYEQYF
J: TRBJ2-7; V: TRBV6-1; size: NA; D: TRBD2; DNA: TGTGCCAGCAGTGAGGAAATAACGGGAGGCACCTACGAGCAGTACTTC; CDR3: CASSEEITGGTYEQYF
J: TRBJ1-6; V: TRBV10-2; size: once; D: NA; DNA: TGCGCCAGCAGTGAGGGGTACTCCTATAATTCACCCCTCCACTTT; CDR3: CASSEGYSYNSPLHF
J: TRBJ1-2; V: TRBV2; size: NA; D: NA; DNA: TGTGCCAGCAGTGAAGCGCCCAGATATGGCTACACCTTC; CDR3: CASSEAPRYGYTF
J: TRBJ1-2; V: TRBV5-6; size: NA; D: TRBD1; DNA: TGTGCCAGCAGCTGGGACAGGGGGTATGGCTACACCTTC; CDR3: CASSWDRGYGYTF
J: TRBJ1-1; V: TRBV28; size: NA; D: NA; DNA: TGTGCCAGCAGCCCCCAGACAGTGACCGAAGCTTTCTTT; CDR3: CASSPQTVTEAFF
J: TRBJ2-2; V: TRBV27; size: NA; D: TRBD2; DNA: TGTGCCAGCAGTTCCCCCGGGACTAGCGGGCGTCACTACACCGGGGAGCTGTTTTTT; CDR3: CASSSPGTSGRHYTGELFF
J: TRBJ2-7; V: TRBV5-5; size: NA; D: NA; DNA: TGTGCCAGCAGCCAAAGAACACCATCCCCCTACGAGCAGTACTTC; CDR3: CASSQRTPSPYEQYF